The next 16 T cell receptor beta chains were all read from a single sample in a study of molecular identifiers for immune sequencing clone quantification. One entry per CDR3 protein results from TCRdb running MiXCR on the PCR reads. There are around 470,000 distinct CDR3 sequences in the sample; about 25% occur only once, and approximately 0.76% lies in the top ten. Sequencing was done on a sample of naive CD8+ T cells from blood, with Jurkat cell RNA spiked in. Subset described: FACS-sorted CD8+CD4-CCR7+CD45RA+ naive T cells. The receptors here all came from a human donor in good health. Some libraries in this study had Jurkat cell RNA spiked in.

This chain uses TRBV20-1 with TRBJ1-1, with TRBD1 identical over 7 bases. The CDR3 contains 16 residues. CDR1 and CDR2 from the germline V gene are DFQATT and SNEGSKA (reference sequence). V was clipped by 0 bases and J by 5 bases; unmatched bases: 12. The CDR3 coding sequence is TGCAGTGCTAGAGACCGACAGGGTCTACGTGGGACTGAAGCTTTCTTT. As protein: CSARDRQGLRGTEAFF.

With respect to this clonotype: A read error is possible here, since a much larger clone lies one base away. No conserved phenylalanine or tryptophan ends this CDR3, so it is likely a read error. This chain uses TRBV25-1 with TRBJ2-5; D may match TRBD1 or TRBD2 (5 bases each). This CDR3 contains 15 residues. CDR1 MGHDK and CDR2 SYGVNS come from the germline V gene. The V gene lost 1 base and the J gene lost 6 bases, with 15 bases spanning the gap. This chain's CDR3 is CASSESGTLSKTQYL. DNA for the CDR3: TGTGCCAGCAGTGAATCCGGGACGCTATCGAAGACCCAGTACCTC.

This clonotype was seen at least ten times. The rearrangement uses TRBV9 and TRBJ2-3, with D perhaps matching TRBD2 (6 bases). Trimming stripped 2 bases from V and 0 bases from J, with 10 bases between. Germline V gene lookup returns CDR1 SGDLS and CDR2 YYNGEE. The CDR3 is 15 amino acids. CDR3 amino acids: CASSVSGASTDTQYF. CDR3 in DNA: TGTGCCAGCAGCGTTAGCGGAGCTAGCACAGATACGCAGTATTTT.

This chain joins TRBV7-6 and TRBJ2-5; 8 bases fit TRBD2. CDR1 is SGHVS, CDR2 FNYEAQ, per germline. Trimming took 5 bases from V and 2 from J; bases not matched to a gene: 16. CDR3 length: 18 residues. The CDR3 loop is CASSPRFLSGRPQETQYF. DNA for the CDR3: TGTGCCAGCAGCCCCCGCTTTTTGAGCGGGAGACCGCAAGAGACCCAGTACTTC.

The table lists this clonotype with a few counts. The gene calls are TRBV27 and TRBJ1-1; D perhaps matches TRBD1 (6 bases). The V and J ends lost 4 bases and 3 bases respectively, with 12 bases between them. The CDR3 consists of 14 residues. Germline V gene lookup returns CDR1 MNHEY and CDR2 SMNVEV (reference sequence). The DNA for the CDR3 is TGTGCCAGCAGTTGGGGGAGGGGGGACACTGAAGCTTTCTTT. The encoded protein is CASSWGRGDTEAFF.

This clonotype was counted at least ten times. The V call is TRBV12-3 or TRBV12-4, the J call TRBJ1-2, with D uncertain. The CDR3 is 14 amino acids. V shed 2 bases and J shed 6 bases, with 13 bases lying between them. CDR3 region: CASSLKGLQDGYTF. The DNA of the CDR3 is TGTGCCAGCAGTTTAAAAGGGCTCCAGGATGGCTACACCTTC.

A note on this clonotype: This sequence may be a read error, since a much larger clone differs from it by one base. CDR3 region: CSARGEGSPYERYF. Written as DNA, the CDR3 is TGCAGTGCTAGAGGTGAGGGATCCCCCTACGAGCGGTACTTC. V and J are TRBV20-1 and TRBJ2-7; possibly TRBD2 for D (5 bases). Germline assignment: CDR1 DFQATT and CDR2 SNEGSKA (reference sequence). This CDR3 region has 14 residues.

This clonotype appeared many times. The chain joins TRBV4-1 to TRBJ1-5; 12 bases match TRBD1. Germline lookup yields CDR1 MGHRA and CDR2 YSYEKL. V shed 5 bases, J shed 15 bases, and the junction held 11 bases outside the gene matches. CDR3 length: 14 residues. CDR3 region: CASSGTGGLGFLHF. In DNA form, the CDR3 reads TGCGCCAGCAGCGGGACAGGGGGCTTGGGGTTTTTGCATTTT.

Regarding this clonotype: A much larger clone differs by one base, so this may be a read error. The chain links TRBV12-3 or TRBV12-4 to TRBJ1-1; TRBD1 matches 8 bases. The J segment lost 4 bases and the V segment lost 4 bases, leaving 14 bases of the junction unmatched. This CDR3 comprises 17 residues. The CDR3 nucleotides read TGTGCCAGCAGTTGGATCCGGGGCAGGGGGCGTGCCACTGAAGCTTTCTTT. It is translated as CASSWIRGRGRATEAFF.

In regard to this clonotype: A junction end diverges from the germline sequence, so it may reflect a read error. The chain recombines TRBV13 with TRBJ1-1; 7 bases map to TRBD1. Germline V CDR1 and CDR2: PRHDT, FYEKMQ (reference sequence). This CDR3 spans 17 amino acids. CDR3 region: CASSSGVTGDMNTEASF. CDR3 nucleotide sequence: TGTGCCAGCAGCTCCGGGGTCACAGGGGACATGAACACTGAAGCTTCCTTT.

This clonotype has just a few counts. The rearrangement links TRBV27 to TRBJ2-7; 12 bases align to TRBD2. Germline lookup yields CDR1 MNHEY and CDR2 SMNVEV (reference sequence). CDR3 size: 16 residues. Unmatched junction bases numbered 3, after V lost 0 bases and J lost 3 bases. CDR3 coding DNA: TGTGCCAGCAGTTTATCGGGGACTAGCGGGTTCTACGAGCAGTACTTC. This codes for CASSLSGTSGFYEQYF.

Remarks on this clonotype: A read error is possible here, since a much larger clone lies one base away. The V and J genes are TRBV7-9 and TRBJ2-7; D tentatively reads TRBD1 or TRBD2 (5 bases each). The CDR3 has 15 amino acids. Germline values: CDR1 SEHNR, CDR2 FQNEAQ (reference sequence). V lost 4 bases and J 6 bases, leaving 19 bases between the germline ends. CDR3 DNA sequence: TGTGCCAGCAGCTCCCGGGACCTAGTCACCTGCGAGCAGTACTTC. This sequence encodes CASSSRDLVTCEQYF.

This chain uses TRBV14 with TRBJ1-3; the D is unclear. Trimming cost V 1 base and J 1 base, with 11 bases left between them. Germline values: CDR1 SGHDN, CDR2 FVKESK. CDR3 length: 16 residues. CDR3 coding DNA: TGTGCCAGCAGCCAAGCGACGGCGAGATCTGGAAACACCATATATTTT. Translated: CASSQATARSGNTIYF.

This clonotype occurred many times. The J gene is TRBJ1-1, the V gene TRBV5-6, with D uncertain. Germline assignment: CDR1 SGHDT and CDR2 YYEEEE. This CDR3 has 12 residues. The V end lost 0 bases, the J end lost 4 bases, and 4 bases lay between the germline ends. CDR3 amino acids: CASSLGLTEAFF. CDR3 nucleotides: TGTGCCAGCAGCTTGGGTCTCACTGAAGCTTTCTTT.

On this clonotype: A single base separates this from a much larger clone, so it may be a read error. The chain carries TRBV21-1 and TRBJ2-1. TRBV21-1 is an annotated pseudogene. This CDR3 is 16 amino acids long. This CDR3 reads CASSHGSGTAYKEQFF. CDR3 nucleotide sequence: TGTGCCAGCAGTCACGGGTCCGGAACCGCCTACAAGGAGCAGTTCTTC.

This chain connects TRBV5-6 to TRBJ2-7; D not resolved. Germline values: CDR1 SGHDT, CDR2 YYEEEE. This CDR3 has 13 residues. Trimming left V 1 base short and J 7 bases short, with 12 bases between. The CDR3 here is CASSLWAEGEQYF. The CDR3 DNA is TGTGCCAGCAGCTTGTGGGCGGAAGGGGAGCAGTACTTC. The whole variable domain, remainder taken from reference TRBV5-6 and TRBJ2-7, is DAGVTQSPTHLIKTRGQQVTLRCSPKSGHDTVSWYQQALGQGPQFIFQYYEEEERQRGNFPDRFSGHQFPNYSSELNVNALLLGDSALYLCASSLWAEGEQYFGPGTRLTVT.